The 27 T cell receptor beta chains below come from one sample, sequenced in a study of regulatory T cells in long-lasting Graves disease. In building TCR beta libraries, iRepertoire HTBI primers were used together with Arm-PCR of CDR3 regions. TCRdb reprocessed the multiplex PCR reads with MiXCR, giving one entry per CDR3 protein. The top ten hold about 17% of the sample, which has hundreds of thousands of distinct CDR3 sequences, around 15% seen once. The time point: newly diagnosed GD, antithyroid drugs for less than 3 months. The TCR library used RNA extracted from PBMCs. In addition, the sample was reused for a study of T cells in Graves' hyperthyroidism and ophthalmopathy.

The sequences come from peripheral blood mononuclear cells (PBMCs), collected at new diagnosis, from a patient treated with antithyroid drugs. The receptors originated from a woman in her 30s with Graves disease.

This clonotype was seen ten or more times. The V gene is TRBV20-1, the J gene TRBJ1-5, with D hard to call. CDR3 length: 16 residues. V was shortened by 6 bases and J by 2 bases, with 20 bases between the two germline ends. Per the germline V gene, CDR1 is DFQATT and CDR2 is SNEGSKA (reference sequence). CDR3 region: CSAAGRQMDGNQPQHF. The CDR3 DNA sequence: TGCAGTGCCGCCGGGCGGCAGATGGATGGCAATCAGCCCCAGCATTTT.

This clonotype was seen many times. The chain uses TRBV3-1 and TRBJ2-7; D is ambiguous. The CDR3 covers 13 residues. Germline lookup yields CDR1 LGHDT and CDR2 YNNKEL (reference sequence). The germline V and J ends were trimmed by 3 bases and 1 base, with 7 bases remaining between them. In DNA, the CDR3 is TGTGCCAGCAGCCATGGTAGTTCCTACGAGCAGTACTTC. Its translation is CASSHGSSYEQYF.

This clonotype was seen once. A clone one base away is much larger, so this may be a read error. J is TRBJ2-1 and V is TRBV6-2 or TRBV6-3; D is possibly TRBD1 or TRBD2 (5 bases each). The CDR3 contains 19 residues. Germline loops: CDR1 MNHEY, CDR2 SVGEGT. V was clipped by 5 bases and J by 6 bases, with 29 bases between them. CDR3 protein: CASSELSDPRDPFRNEQFF. Here the CDR3 DNA reads TGTGCCAGCAGTGAATTATCAGACCCGAGGGACCCCTTTCGCAATGAGCAGTTCTTC.

V usage is TRBV24-1 and J usage is TRBJ1-5, with 11 nucleotides matching TRBD1. This CDR3 region has 18 residues. Trimming cost V 7 bases and J 0 bases; bases outside gene matches: 10. CDR1 is KGHDR, CDR2 SFDVKD, per germline. CDR3 residues: CATRVPGQGEVSNQPQHF. The CDR3 bases are TGTGCCACCAGAGTACCGGGACAGGGGGAAGTTAGCAATCAGCCCCAGCATTTT.

This clonotype was counted at least ten times. The rearrangement uses TRBV10-3 and TRBJ2-7, with 7 bases that match TRBD2. CDR3 size: 15 residues. In germline, CDR1 is ENHRY, CDR2 SYGVKD. V lost 3 bases to trimming and J lost 4 bases; unmatched junction nucleotides: 9. CDR3: CAISDDWGGGYEQYF. The DNA for the CDR3 is TGTGCCATCAGTGACGACTGGGGGGGGGGATACGAGCAGTACTTC.

This clonotype was counted at least ten times. The J gene is TRBJ1-1, the V gene TRBV20-1; a weak D match, TRBD1 (5 bases). The V gene lost 7 bases and the J gene lost 1 base, with 19 bases spanning the gap. CDR3 length equals 15 residues. Germline loops: CDR1 DFQATT, CDR2 SNEGSKA (reference sequence). Here the CDR3 DNA reads TGCAGTGTGATTCCCGGGGGGGTCGGGAACACTGAAGCTTTCTTT. Protein sequence: CSVIPGGVGNTEAFF.

The chain links TRBV30 to TRBJ1-5; 7 nucleotides agree with TRBD1. Germline V gene sequence: CDR1 GTSNPN, CDR2 SVGIG (reference sequence). V gave up 1 base and J gave up 5 bases; unmatched junction bases: 5. The CDR3 runs to 14 residues. The CDR3 here is CAWSGDRRYQPQHF. DNA for the CDR3: TGTGCCTGGAGTGGGGACAGACGATATCAGCCCCAGCATTTT.

The chain combines TRBV7-9 with TRBJ2-7; 11 nucleotides align to TRBD2. Germline CDR1 is SEHNR and CDR2 is FQNEAQ (reference sequence). CDR3 size: 16 residues. J lost 3 bases, V lost 5 bases, and 9 bases had no gene match. The DNA of the CDR3 is TGTGCCAGCAGCCAAACCGGGACTAGCGGATACTACGAGCAGTACTTC. This gives the protein CASSQTGTSGYYEQYF.

At least ten counts were recorded for this clonotype. The CDR3 protein is CAWSENSASYNEQFF. As DNA, the CDR3 is TGTGCCTGGAGTGAAAACTCTGCCTCCTACAATGAGCAGTTCTTC. The V call is TRBV30, the J call TRBJ2-1; D is uncertain. V lost 1 base and J 0 bases, leaving 10 bases between the germline ends. CDR3 size: 15 residues. Looked up from germline, CDR1 is GTSNPN and CDR2 is SVGIG (reference sequence).

This clonotype has just a few counts. J is TRBJ2-7 and V is TRBV29-1, with 12 bases fitting TRBD1. The germline V gene has CDR1 SQVTM and CDR2 ANQGSEA. The CDR3 extends over 13 amino acids. J gave up 0 bases and V 6 bases, and 0 bases lay outside the gene matches. CDR3 loop: CSVGQGASYEQYF. For the CDR3, the DNA is TGCAGCGTGGGACAGGGGGCCTCCTACGAGCAGTACTTC.

The gene calls are TRBV20-1 and TRBJ1-2; D is undetermined. The germline V gene has CDR1 DFQATT and CDR2 SNEGSKA (reference sequence). The CDR3 is 10 amino acids. The germline V and J ends were trimmed by 0 bases and 8 bases, with 4 bases remaining between them. The CDR3 DNA reads TGCAGTGCTAGAGACGAAGGCTACACCTTC. Translation gives CSARDEGYTF.

There are a few counts of this clonotype. This sequence joins TRBV24-1 and TRBJ2-3; D is tentatively TRBD1 or TRBD2 (5 bases each). Deletions cut 1 base from V and 3 bases from J, with 19 bases between. There are 18 residues in the CDR3. Germline V CDR1 and CDR2: KGHDR, SFDVKD. The CDR3 sequence: CATSDFSRVSDSTDTQYF. Written as DNA, the CDR3 is TGTGCCACCAGTGATTTCTCCAGGGTATCGGACTCGACAGATACGCAGTATTTT.

This clonotype was observed many times. This chain joins TRBV6-2 or TRBV6-3 and TRBJ1-5, with unresolved D. The CDR3 is 13 residues long. Trimming left V 5 bases short and J 7 bases short, with 12 bases between. The V gene's germline CDR1 is MNHEY and CDR2 SVGEGT. The CDR3 spells CASSGTSIQPQHF. In DNA form, the CDR3 reads TGTGCCAGCAGTGGAACTTCGATCCAGCCCCAGCATTTT.

This clonotype has a count of ten or more. The rearrangement uses TRBV10-3 and TRBJ2-7, with D maybe TRBD2 (7 bases). Germline CDR1 reads ENHRY; CDR2 reads SYGVKD. With 5 bases removed from V and 2 bases from J, the gap between germline ends came to 16 bases. This CDR3 contains 15 residues. In DNA, the CDR3 is TGTGCCATCAGTTGGGCGGGGGCTGAAGCCTACGAGCAGTACTTC. This translates into CAISWAGAEAYEQYF.

Remarks on this clonotype: A read error may be the cause here, since a much bigger clone is one base away. Since no conserved phenylalanine or tryptophan closes the CDR3, a read error is the likely cause. The rearrangement links TRBV6-2 or TRBV6-3 to TRBJ1-5; D might be TRBD1 (6 bases). V was pared by 6 bases and J by 3 bases, with 15 bases between. There are 15 residues in the CDR3. Germline CDR1 is MNHEY and CDR2 is SVGEGT. CDR3 nucleotide sequence: TGTGCCAGCAGAGGCCCTCAGGGGAACAATCAGCCCCAGCATCTT. It yields the protein CASRGPQGNNQPQHL.

The sample holds many counts of this clonotype. The V and J genes are TRBV7-2 and TRBJ2-1; 11 bases agree with TRBD2. Germline CDR1 SGHTA, CDR2 FQGNSA. The V segment lost 1 base and the J segment 10 bases; nucleotides outside the gene matches: 9. This CDR3 has 16 amino acids. CDR3 sequence reads: CASSLDSGRVQGEQFF. In DNA form, the CDR3 reads TGTGCCAGCAGCTTAGATAGCGGGAGGGTACAGGGCGAGCAGTTCTTC.

This clonotype has a handful of counts. This chain links TRBV20-1 with TRBJ2-4; no clear D. Germline CDR1 is DFQATT and CDR2 is SNEGSKA (reference sequence). V was cut by 0 bases and J by 9 bases, with 15 bases left in between. The CDR3 totals 14 residues. CDR3 residues: CSARDPIGRGIQYF. The CDR3 DNA is TGCAGTGCTAGAGATCCGATAGGACGAGGCATTCAGTACTTC.

This clonotype came up many times. The V call is TRBV6-2 or TRBV6-3, the J call TRBJ2-5, with D hard to call. Germline CDR1 is MNHEY and CDR2 is SVGEGT. The CDR3 loop spans 14 amino acids. With 2 bases removed from V and 1 base from J, the gap between germline ends came to 8 bases. The CDR3 coding sequence is TGTGCCAGCAGTTACGGCATACTCCAAGAGACCCAGTACTTC. It specifies CASSYGILQETQYF.

At least ten counts were recorded for this clonotype. The rearrangement links TRBV28 to TRBJ1-5; 7 positions match TRBD1. The CDR3 loop spans 14 amino acids. Losses at the gene ends were 3 bases for V and 7 bases for J; bases not matched to a gene: 6. Germline V gene lookup returns CDR1 MDHEN and CDR2 SYDVKM. CDR3 protein: CASSFAGGKQPQHF. The CDR3 DNA reads as TGTGCCAGCAGTTTTGCAGGGGGAAAGCAGCCCCAGCATTTT.

This clonotype has only a few counts. The J gene is TRBJ2-7, the V gene TRBV28; TRBD1 aligns across 10 bases. J gave up 2 bases and V 7 bases, and 8 bases lay outside the gene matches. The CDR3 length is 15 residues. Germline CDR1 reads MDHEN; CDR2 reads SYDVKM. CDR3 sequence (DNA): TGTGCCAGCATCAAAAGCGGACAGGGGGCCTACGAGCAGTACTTC. Translation gives CASIKSGQGAYEQYF.

This clonotype was detected ten times or more. This chain connects TRBV2 to TRBJ1-5; 10 nucleotides align to TRBD1. The CDR3 contains 15 residues. V shed 2 bases and J 5 bases; nucleotides not matched to a gene: 3. In germline, CDR1 is SNHLY, CDR2 FYNNEI. The CDR3 region is CASSEWTGGYQPQHF. The CDR3 DNA reads TGTGCCAGCAGTGAATGGACAGGGGGGTATCAGCCCCAGCATTTT.

This clonotype came up a few times. The chain links TRBV20-1 to TRBJ1-5; 8 bases line up with TRBD1. CDR1 DFQATT and CDR2 SNEGSKA come from the germline V gene (reference sequence). The trim removed 3 bases at V and 8 bases at J, leaving 6 bases unmatched. This CDR3 contains 13 residues. CDR3 amino acids: CSASEDREKPQHF. CDR3 DNA sequence: TGCAGTGCTAGTGAGGACAGGGAAAAGCCCCAGCATTTT.

This clonotype was seen more than once but under ten times. The chain combines TRBV19 with TRBJ2-2; TRBD1 is a possible D gene (6 bases). The V end lost 6 bases, the J end lost 1 base, and 15 bases lay between the germline ends. CDR1 is LNHDA, CDR2 SQIVND, per germline (reference sequence). The CDR3 loop spans 16 amino acids. CDR3 loop: CASSKSGTLNTGELFF. The DNA of the CDR3 is TGTGCCAGTAGCAAATCCGGGACACTGAACACCGGGGAGCTGTTTTTT.

This clonotype was observed at least ten times. CDR3 bases: TGTGCCAGCAGTACAGGGAGGGGCCCTTGGGGCTATCAGCCCCAGCATTTT. This encodes CASSTGRGPWGYQPQHF. The chain carries TRBV2 and TRBJ1-5, with a tentative D call TRBD1 (6 bases). Germline CDR1 and CDR2: SNHLY and FYNNEI. This CDR3 is built from 17 residues. V lost 5 bases and J lost 5, with 22 bases in between.

This clonotype has only a few counts. This rearrangement joins TRBV7-9 to TRBJ2-1; 11 bases match TRBD2. Germline V lookup: CDR1 SEHNR, CDR2 FQNEAQ (reference sequence). V was clipped by 5 bases and J by 7 bases; unmatched bases: 7. The length of the CDR3 is 15 residues. The CDR3 sequence: CASSPRTSGRNEQFF. CDR3 bases: TGTGCCAGCAGCCCACGGACTAGCGGGCGGAATGAGCAGTTCTTC.

This clonotype has just one count. The chain uses TRBV18 and TRBJ2-1; D is ambiguous. The end of the DNA fits TRBJ2-3 better, so the J call may be wrong. From germline, CDR1 is KGHSH and CDR2 LQKENI. This CDR3 contains 13 residues. CDR3 residues: CASSTLGTDTQYF. The DNA of the CDR3 is TGTGCCAGCTCAACACTGGGCACAGATACGCAGTATTTT.

This clonotype has a handful of counts. This chain joins TRBV5-1 and TRBJ2-1; 9 positions agree with TRBD2. Trimming took 4 bases from V and 1 from J; bases not matched to a gene: 21. Germline V gene data show CDR1 as SGHRS and CDR2 as YFSETQ. The CDR3 is 21 amino acids. Here the CDR3 reads CASSTPEGGGRAFRSYNEQFF. The CDR3 coding sequence is TGCGCCAGCAGCACTCCGGAAGGCGGCGGGAGGGCCTTCAGGTCCTACAATGAGCAGTTCTTC.